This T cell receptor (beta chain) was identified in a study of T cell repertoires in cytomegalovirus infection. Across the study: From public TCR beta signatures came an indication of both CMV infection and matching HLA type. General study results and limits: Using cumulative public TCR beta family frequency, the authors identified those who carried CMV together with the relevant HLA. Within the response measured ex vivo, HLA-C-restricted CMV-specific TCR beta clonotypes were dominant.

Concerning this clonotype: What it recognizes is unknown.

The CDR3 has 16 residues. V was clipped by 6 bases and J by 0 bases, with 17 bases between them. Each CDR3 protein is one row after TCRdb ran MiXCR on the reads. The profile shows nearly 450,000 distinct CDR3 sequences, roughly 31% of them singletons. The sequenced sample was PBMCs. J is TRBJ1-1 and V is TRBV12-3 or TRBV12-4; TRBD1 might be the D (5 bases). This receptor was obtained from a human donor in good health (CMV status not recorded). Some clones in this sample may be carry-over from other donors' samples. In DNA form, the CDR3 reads TGTGCCAGCAGGTCGGGGGACGGGGGAATGAACACTGAAGCTTTCTTT. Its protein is CASRSGDGGMNTEAFF.